This TCR beta chain appears in the sequencing data of a study of blood T cell repertoires in COVID-19. For the study at large: Samples of COVID-19 (acute and convalescent) were obtained from the United States, Italy and Spain.

This CDR3 is built from 17 residues. Per the original methods: Estimation of nucleated cell counts was performed using reference gene primer amplification. The repertoire was sequenced with immunoSEQ multiplex PCR; TCRdb's copy has only in-frame clones and lacks some. V, J and clone size were drawn from that table, and D and trimming were deduced from the DNA. The data show about 300,000 clones, over 85% seen once. The TCR was taken from a woman aged 25 to 39 with COVID-19, enrolled during active disease. The source material was peripheral blood. This chain connects TRBV21-1 to TRBJ1-4; the D segment call TRBD1 is taken from the table without a DNA check. TRBV21-1 is recorded as a pseudogene. The CDR3 DNA follows: TGTGCCAGCAGCAAAGGGAGGACAGCGTTTTCGGATGAAAAACTGTTTTTT. Amino acid sequence: CASSKGRTAFSDEKLFF.